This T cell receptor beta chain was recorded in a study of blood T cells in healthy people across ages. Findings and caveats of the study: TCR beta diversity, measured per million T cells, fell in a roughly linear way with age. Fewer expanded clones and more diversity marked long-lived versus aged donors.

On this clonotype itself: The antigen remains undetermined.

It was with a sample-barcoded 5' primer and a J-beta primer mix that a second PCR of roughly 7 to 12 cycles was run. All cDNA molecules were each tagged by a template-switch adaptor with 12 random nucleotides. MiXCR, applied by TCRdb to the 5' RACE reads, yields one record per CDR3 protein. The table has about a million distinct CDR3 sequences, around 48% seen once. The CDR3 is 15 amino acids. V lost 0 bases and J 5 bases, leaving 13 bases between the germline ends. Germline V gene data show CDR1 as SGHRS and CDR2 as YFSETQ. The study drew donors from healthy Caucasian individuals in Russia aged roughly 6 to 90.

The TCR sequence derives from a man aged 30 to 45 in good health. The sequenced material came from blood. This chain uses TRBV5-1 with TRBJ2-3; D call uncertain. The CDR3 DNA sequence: TGCGCCAGCAGCTTGGAGGTCGGCCGAGGAGATACGCAGTATTTT. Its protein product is CASSLEVGRGDTQYF.